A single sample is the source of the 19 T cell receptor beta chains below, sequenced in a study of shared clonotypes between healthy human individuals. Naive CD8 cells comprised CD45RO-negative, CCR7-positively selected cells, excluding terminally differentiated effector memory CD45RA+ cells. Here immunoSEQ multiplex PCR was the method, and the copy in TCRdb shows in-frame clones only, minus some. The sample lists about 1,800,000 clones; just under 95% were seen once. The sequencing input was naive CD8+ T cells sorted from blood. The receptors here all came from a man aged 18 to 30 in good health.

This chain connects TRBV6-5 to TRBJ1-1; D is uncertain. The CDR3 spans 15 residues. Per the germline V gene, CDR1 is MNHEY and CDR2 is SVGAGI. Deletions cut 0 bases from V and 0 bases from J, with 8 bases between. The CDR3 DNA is TGTGCCAGCAGTTACTCATTTGGGGTGAACACTGAAGCTTTCTTT. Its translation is CASSYSFGVNTEAFF.

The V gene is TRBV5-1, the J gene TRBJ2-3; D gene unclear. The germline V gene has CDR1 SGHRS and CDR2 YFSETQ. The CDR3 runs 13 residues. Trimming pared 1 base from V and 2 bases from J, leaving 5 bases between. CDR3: CASSLLTTDTQYF. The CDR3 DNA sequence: TGCGCCAGCAGCTTGCTTACCACAGATACGCAGTATTTT.

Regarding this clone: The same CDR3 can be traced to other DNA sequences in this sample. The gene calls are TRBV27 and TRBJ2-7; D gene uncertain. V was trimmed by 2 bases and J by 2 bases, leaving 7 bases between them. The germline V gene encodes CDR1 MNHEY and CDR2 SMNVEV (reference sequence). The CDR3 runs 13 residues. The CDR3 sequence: CASSLSAAYEQYF. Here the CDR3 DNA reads TGTGCCAGCAGTTTAAGTGCCGCCTACGAGCAGTACTTC.

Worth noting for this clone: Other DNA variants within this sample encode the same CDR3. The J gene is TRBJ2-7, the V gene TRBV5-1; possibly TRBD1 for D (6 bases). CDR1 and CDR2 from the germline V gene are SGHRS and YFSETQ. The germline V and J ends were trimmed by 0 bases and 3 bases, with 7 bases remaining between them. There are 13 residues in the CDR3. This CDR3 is CASSLAGVYEQYF. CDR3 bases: TGCGCCAGCAGCTTGGCAGGGGTCTACGAGCAGTACTTC.

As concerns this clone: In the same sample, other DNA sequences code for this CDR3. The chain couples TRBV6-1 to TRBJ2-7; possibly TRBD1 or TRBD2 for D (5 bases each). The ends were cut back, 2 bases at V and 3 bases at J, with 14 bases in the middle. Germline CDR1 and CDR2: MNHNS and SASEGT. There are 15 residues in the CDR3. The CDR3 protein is CASSEWTGTLYEQYF. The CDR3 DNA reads TGTGCCAGCAGTGAATGGACCGGGACCCTCTACGAGCAGTACTTC.

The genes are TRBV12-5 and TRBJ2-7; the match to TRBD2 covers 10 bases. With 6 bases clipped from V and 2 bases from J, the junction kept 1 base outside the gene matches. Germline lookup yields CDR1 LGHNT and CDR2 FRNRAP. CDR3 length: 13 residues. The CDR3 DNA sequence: TGTGCTAGTGGACTAGCGGGAACCTACGAGCAGTACTTC. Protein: CASGLAGTYEQYF.

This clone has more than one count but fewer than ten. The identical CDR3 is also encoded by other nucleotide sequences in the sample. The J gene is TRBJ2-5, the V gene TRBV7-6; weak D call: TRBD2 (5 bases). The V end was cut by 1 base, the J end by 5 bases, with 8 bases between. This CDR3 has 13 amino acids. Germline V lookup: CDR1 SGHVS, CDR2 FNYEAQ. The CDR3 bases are TGTGCCAGCAGCTTAGATGGGGAGGAGACCCAGTACTTC. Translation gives CASSLDGEETQYF.

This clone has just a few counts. For the CDR3, the DNA is TGTGCCAGCAGTGAAGCGCTGGTATCCTACGAGCAGTACTTC. Translated, it gives CASSEALVSYEQYF. V and J are TRBV6-1 and TRBJ2-7; D gene uncertain. The CDR3 has 14 residues. The germline V gene encodes CDR1 MNHNS and CDR2 SASEGT. V was pared by 0 bases and J by 1 base, with 7 bases between.

CDR3 loop: CASSFSGVQFF. Written as DNA, the CDR3 is TGCGCCAGCAGCTTTTCAGGGGTGCAGTTCTTC. The genes are TRBV5-1 and TRBJ2-1, with D maybe TRBD1 (6 bases). The germline V and J ends were trimmed by 2 bases and 12 bases, with 9 bases remaining between them. The CDR3 extends over 11 amino acids. Germline CDR1 is SGHRS and CDR2 is YFSETQ.

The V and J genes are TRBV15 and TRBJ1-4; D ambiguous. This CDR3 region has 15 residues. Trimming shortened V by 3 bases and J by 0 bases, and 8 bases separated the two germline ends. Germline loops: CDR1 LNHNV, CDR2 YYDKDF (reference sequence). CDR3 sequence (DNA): TGTGCCACCAGCAGCTTTTCCGCAACTAATGAAAAACTGTTTTTT. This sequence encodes CATSSFSATNEKLFF.

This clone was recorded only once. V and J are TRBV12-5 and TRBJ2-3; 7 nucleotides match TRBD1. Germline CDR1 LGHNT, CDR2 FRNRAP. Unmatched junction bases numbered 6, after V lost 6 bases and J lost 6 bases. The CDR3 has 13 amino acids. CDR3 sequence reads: CASGYRGRDTQYF. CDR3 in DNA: TGTGCTAGTGGCTACAGGGGCCGGGATACGCAGTATTTT. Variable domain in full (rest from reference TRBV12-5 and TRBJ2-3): DARVTQTPRHKVTEMGQEVTMRCQPILGHNTVFWYRQTMMQGLELLAYFRNRAPLDDSGMPKDRFSAEMPDATLATLKIQPSEPRDSAVYFCASGYRGRDTQYFGPGTRLTVL.

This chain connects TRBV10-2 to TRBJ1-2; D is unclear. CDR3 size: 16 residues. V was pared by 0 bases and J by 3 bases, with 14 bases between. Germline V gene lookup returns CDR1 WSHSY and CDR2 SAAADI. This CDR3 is CASSESIGGWDYGYTF. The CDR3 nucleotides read TGCGCCAGCAGTGAGTCGATTGGAGGGTGGGACTATGGCTACACCTTC.

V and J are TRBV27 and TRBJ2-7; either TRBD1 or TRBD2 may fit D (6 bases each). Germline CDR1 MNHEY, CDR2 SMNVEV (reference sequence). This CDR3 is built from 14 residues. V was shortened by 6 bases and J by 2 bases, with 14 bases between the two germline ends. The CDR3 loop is CASSPAGHTYEQYF. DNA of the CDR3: TGTGCCAGCAGCCCCGCGGGACATACCTACGAGCAGTACTTC.

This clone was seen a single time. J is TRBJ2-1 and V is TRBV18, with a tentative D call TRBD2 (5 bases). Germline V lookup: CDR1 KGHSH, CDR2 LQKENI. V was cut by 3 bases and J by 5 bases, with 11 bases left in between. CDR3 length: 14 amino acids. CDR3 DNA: TGTGCCAGCTCACCTCGGGCGAGGGACAATGAGCAGTTCTTC. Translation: CASSPRARDNEQFF. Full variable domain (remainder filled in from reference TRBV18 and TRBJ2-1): NAGVMQNPRHLVRRRGQEARLRCSPMKGHSHVYWYRQLPEEGLKFMVYLQKENIIDESGMPKERFSAEFPKEGPSILRIQQVVRGDSAAYFCASSPRARDNEQFFGPGTRLTVL.

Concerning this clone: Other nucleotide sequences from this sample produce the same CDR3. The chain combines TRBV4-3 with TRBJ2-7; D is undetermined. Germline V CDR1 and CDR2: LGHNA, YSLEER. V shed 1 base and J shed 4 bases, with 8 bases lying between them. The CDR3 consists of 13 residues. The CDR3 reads CASSQAQGYEQYF. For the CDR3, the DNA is TGCGCCAGCAGCCAAGCTCAAGGTTACGAGCAGTACTTC.

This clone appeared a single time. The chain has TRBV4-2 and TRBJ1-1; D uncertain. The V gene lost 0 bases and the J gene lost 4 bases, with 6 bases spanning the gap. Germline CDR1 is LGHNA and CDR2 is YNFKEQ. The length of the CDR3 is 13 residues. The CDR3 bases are TGTGCCAGCAGCCAAGATGTGGGCACTGAAGCTTTCTTT. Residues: CASSQDVGTEAFF.

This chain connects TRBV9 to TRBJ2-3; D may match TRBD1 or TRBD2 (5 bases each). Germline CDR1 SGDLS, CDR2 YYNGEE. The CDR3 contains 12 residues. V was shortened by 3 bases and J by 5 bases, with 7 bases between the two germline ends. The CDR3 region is CASSARGDTQYF. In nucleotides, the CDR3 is TGTGCCAGCAGCGCGAGGGGAGATACGCAGTATTTT.

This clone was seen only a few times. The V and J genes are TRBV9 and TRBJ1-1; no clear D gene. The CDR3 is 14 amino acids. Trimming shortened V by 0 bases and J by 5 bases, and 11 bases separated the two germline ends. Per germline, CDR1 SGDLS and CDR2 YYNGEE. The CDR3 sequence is CASSVGGYGTEAFF. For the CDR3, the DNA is TGTGCCAGCAGCGTAGGAGGATACGGTACTGAAGCTTTCTTT.

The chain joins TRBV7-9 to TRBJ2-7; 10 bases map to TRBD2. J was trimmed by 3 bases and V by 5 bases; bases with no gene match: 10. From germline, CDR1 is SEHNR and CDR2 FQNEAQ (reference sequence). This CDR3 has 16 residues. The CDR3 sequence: CASSDETGLAIYEQYF. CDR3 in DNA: TGTGCCAGCAGCGACGAAACGGGACTAGCGATCTACGAGCAGTACTTC.